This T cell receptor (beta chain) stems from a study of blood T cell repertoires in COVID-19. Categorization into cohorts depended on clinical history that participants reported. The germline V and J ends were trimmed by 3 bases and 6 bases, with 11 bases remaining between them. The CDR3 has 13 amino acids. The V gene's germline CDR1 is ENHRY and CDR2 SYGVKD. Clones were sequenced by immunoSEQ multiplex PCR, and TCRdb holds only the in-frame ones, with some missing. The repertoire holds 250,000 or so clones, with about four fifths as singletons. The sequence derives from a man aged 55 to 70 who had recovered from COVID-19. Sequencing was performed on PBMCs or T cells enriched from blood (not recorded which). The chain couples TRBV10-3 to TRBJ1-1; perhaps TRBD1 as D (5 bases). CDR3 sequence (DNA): TGTGCCATCAGTGATAGACAGACAGCTGAAGCTTTCTTT. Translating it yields CAISDRQTAEAFF.